The next 26 T cell receptor beta chains were all read from a single sample in a study of blood T cells in healthy people across ages. Using a J-beta primer mix together with a sample-barcoded 5' primer, a second PCR was run for roughly 6 to 12 cycles. One entry per CDR3 protein, called by TCRdb with MiXCR from the 5' RACE reads. The sample records 550,000 to 750,000 distinct CDR3 sequences, approximately 21% being singletons. Sample: blood. Receptors originate from a man aged 70 or older in good health.

The chain links TRBV20-1 to TRBJ2-2, with a weak D call TRBD2 (5 bases). Trimming removed 3 bases from V and 5 bases from J, with 10 bases in between. This CDR3 spans 13 amino acids. Looked up from germline, CDR1 is DFQATT and CDR2 is SNEGSKA (reference sequence). CDR3 region: CSASPTGTGELFF. CDR3 sequence (DNA): TGCAGTGCTAGCCCGACGGGAACCGGGGAGCTGTTTTTT.

The chain couples TRBV5-1 to TRBJ2-5; tentative D call: TRBD1 (5 bases). The V gene lost 5 bases and the J gene lost 1 base, with 9 bases spanning the gap. Germline CDR1 SGHRS, CDR2 YFSETQ. The CDR3 has 13 residues. CDR3 amino acids: CASSFDSQETQYF. The CDR3 DNA follows: TGCGCCAGCAGTTTCGACAGCCAAGAGACCCAGTACTTC.

This clonotype was picked up one time. This chain uses TRBV5-1 with TRBJ2-3; possible D gene TRBD2, 5 bases. The germline V gene has CDR1 SGHRS and CDR2 YFSETQ. V was shortened by 4 bases and J by 0 bases, with 18 bases between the two germline ends. This CDR3 has 17 residues. The CDR3 DNA is TGCGCCAGCAGCGATGGACCCTTCGGGATCAGCACAGATACGCAGTATTTT. It specifies CASSDGPFGISTDTQYF.

This chain connects TRBV19 to TRBJ2-4; D is unclear. Trimming stripped 6 bases from V and 1 base from J, with 16 bases between. Germline lookup yields CDR1 LNHDA and CDR2 SQIVND (reference sequence). The CDR3 totals 16 residues. The CDR3 region has the DNA TGTGCCAGTAGCGCCCCCACTTCGACGGCCAAAAACATTCAGTACTTC. The encoded protein is CASSAPTSTAKNIQYF.

This clonotype showed up just a few times. At one end the junction does not follow the germline gene, possibly because of a read error. The V call is TRBV12-3 or TRBV12-4, the J call TRBJ2-5, with unresolved D. This CDR3 region has 13 residues. CDR3 loop: CASSLTPQGTQYF. CDR3 sequence (DNA): TGTGCCAGCAGCCTGACACCTCAAGGGACCCAGTACTTC.

As to this clonotype: Since the CDR3 does not end with the conserved phenylalanine or tryptophan, this likely comes from a read error. The genes are TRBV11-2 and TRBJ1-4; D is unclear. This CDR3 region has 13 residues. The germline CDR1 and CDR2 sequences are SGHAT and FQNNGV. V was clipped by 3 bases and J by 8 bases, with 10 bases between them. CDR3 DNA: TGTGCCAGCAGCTTCGGGGTGCTGGAAAAACTGTTTCTT. Its protein product is CASSFGVLEKLFL.

This clonotype was picked up a small number of times. This chain links TRBV12-3 or TRBV12-4 with TRBJ1-2; 7 bases map to TRBD1. Unmatched junction bases numbered 4, after V lost 0 bases and J lost 0 bases. This CDR3 spans 16 amino acids. The CDR3 region is CASSLAGQQPNYGYTF. The CDR3 nucleotides read TGTGCCAGCAGTTTAGCGGGACAGCAGCCTAACTATGGCTACACCTTC.

The CDR3 DNA reads as TGTGCCAGCCGCCCAGGTCCCAGGCAGCCCCAGCATTTT. Translating it yields CASRPGPRQPQHF. This chain links TRBV19 with TRBJ1-5; D is unresolved. This CDR3 is built from 13 residues. Trimming took 9 bases from V and 7 from J, leaving 16 bases between them. CDR1 is LNHDA, CDR2 SQIVND, per germline (reference sequence).

The chain is built from TRBV2 and TRBJ1-1; 8 bases map to TRBD1. The CDR3 runs 14 residues. Germline CDR1 is SNHLY and CDR2 is FYNNEI. The CDR3 DNA follows: TGTGCTGGCGGACGGGGACAGGATTGGGGTGAAGCTTTCTTT. This sequence encodes CAGGRGQDWGEAFF.

The chain links TRBV7-2 to TRBJ2-5; 9 nucleotides align to TRBD1. Judging by the DNA end, TRBJ2-1 fits better; the J call may be wrong. The germline V gene encodes CDR1 SGHTA and CDR2 FQGNSA. The CDR3 length is 14 residues. CDR3 residues: CASSPGTGRNEQFF. The DNA of the CDR3 is TGTGCCAGCAGCCCTGGGACAGGGCGTAATGAGCAGTTCTTC.

V and J are TRBV2 and TRBJ1-4, with TRBD1 matching 8 bases. This CDR3 comprises 15 residues. CDR1 is SNHLY and CDR2 is FYNNEI in the germline V gene. After removal of 6 bases from V and 3 bases from J, the junction contained 6 bases not matched to a gene. The CDR3 reads CASSRGRDANEKLFF. CDR3 nucleotide sequence: TGTGCCAGCAGCAGGGGGCGAGATGCTAATGAAAAACTGTTTTTT.

This clonotype has only a few counts. V usage is TRBV27 and J usage is TRBJ2-7, with 8 bases identical to TRBD1. CDR3 length: 15 residues. Trimming cost V 4 bases and J 6 bases; bases outside gene matches: 11. Germline lookup yields CDR1 MNHEY and CDR2 SMNVEV (reference sequence). The CDR3, as DNA: TGTGCCAGCAGTTCCTATGTGGGACAGGTCAGCGAGCAGTACTTC. Its protein product is CASSSYVGQVSEQYF.

The chain links TRBV30 to TRBJ2-2; TRBD2 is a possible D gene (5 bases). The CDR3 consists of 13 residues. The germline V gene has CDR1 GTSNPN and CDR2 SVGIG (reference sequence). The germline V and J ends were trimmed by 2 bases and 5 bases, with 9 bases remaining between them. The CDR3 DNA follows: TGTGCCTGGAGTTTCGAGCGGACCGGGGAGCTGTTTTTT. Protein product: CAWSFERTGELFF.

J is TRBJ1-2 and V is TRBV7-2; 7 bases line up with TRBD1. J lost 6 bases, V lost 4 bases, and 5 bases had no gene match. Germline V CDR1 and CDR2: SGHTA, FQGNSA. The CDR3 sequence is 13 residues long. Here the CDR3 reads CASSSTQGNGYTF. Here the CDR3 DNA reads TGTGCCAGCAGCTCCACACAGGGGAATGGCTACACCTTC. The full variable domain, in which reference TRBV7-2 and TRBJ1-2 provide the parts outside the CDR3, is GAGVSQSPSNKVTEKGKDVELRCDPISGHTALYWYRQSLGQGLEFLIYFQGNSAPDKSGLPSDRFSAERTGGSVSTLTIQRTQQEDSAVYLCASSSTQGNGYTFGSGTRLTVV.

The table lists this clonotype with a few counts. The V and J genes are TRBV25-1 and TRBJ2-3; TRBD2 aligns across 9 bases. The CDR3 loop spans 16 amino acids. Germline CDR1 reads MGHDK; CDR2 reads SYGVNS. V was pared by 1 base and J by 8 bases, with 10 bases of the junction left unmatched. In DNA, the CDR3 is TGTGCCAGCAGTGAATTTCGACTAGCGGAGGGGGTTACGCAGTATTTT. The encoded protein is CASSEFRLAEGVTQYF.

The chain joins TRBV12-3 or TRBV12-4 to TRBJ2-5, with TRBD2 as a possible D gene (5 bases). With 5 bases removed from V and 5 bases from J, the gap between germline ends came to 15 bases. The CDR3 runs 14 residues. CDR3 in amino acids: CASSPGNGFETQYF. The CDR3, as DNA: TGTGCCAGCAGTCCGGGGAATGGTTTCGAGACCCAGTACTTC.

This clonotype appeared a few times. Relative to the germline gene, one junction end is altered; a read error may explain this. V usage is TRBV25-1 and J usage is TRBJ2-1; 15 bases fit TRBD2. Germline V gives CDR1 MGHDK, CDR2 SYGVNS. CDR3 length: 17 residues. CDR3 sequence reads: CASSELGLAGGYNGQFF. The CDR3 DNA is TGTGCCAGCAGTGAATTAGGACTAGCGGGAGGGTACAATGGGCAGTTCTTC.

The chain combines TRBV28 with TRBJ2-7; 10 bases fit TRBD2. CDR3 size: 15 residues. Germline assignment: CDR1 MDHEN and CDR2 SYDVKM. V shed 8 bases, J shed 4 bases, and the junction held 11 bases outside the gene matches. This CDR3 reads CASVGLTSGRYEQYF. CDR3 DNA: TGTGCCAGCGTCGGTTTGACTAGCGGGCGGTACGAGCAGTACTTC.

In its sample, this clonotype was seen many times. J is TRBJ2-5 and V is TRBV7-3; TRBD1 matches at 8 bases. The germline V gene encodes CDR1 SGHTA and CDR2 FQGTGA. CDR3 length: 15 residues. V gave up 1 base and J gave up 5 bases; unmatched junction bases: 6. Here the CDR3 reads CASSLRTGRTETQYF. CDR3 sequence (DNA): TGTGCCAGCAGCTTAAGGACAGGGAGGACCGAGACCCAGTACTTC.

This chain connects TRBV9 to TRBJ2-7, with D possibly being TRBD2 (5 bases). Trimming left V 2 bases short and J 2 bases short, with 14 bases between. This CDR3 has 15 residues. Germline lookup yields CDR1 SGDLS and CDR2 YYNGEE. The CDR3 sequence is CASSVNAGATYEQYF. The CDR3 DNA reads TGTGCCAGCAGCGTTAATGCGGGCGCGACCTACGAGCAGTACTTC.

This clonotype showed up just a few times. The chain employs TRBV21-1 and TRBJ2-5; the table's D call, TRBD1, was not checked against the DNA. TRBV21-1 is given as a pseudogene. The CDR3 runs to 16 residues. Here the CDR3 reads CASSTTRQGWQETQYF. For the CDR3, the DNA is TGTGCCAGCAGCACCACTAGACAGGGGTGGCAAGAGACCCAGTACTTC.

This clonotype was counted only a few times. The chain links TRBV20-1 to TRBJ2-7; the D gene could be TRBD1 or TRBD2 (5 bases each). V lost 5 bases and J 5 bases, leaving 22 bases between the germline ends. This CDR3 has 15 amino acids. The germline CDR1 and CDR2 sequences are DFQATT and SNEGSKA (reference sequence). The CDR3 nucleotides are TGCAGTGCTTCCCCCGGGACCACGTTAGGCCACGAGCAGTACTTC. The encoded protein is CSASPGTTLGHEQYF.

This clonotype turned up a few times. The chain carries TRBV10-3 and TRBJ2-7, with a possible D match to TRBD1 (6 bases). The CDR3 runs 14 residues. Germline CDR1 is ENHRY and CDR2 is SYGVKD. Trimming removed 7 bases from V and 0 bases from J, with 13 bases in between. The CDR3 nucleotides are TGTGCCATCAACCGACAGGAGAGCTCCTACGAGCAGTACTTC. Amino acid sequence: CAINRQESSYEQYF.

This clonotype was seen only a few times. The chain carries TRBV19 and TRBJ2-5, with TRBD2 identical over 7 bases. TRBJ2-1 matches the DNA end more closely, so the J call is doubtful. The CDR3 has 14 residues. Germline V gives CDR1 LNHDA, CDR2 SQIVND (reference sequence). CDR3 sequence (DNA): TGTGCCAGTTTTCAGGCGGGAGAAGGTAATGAGCAGTTCTTC. It codes for CASFQAGEGNEQFF.

The chain employs TRBV7-9 and TRBJ2-2, with 7 positions matching TRBD1. Per the germline V gene, CDR1 is SEHNR and CDR2 is FQNEAQ (reference sequence). The CDR3 covers 14 residues. With 4 bases clipped from V and 5 bases from J, the junction kept 4 bases outside the gene matches. The CDR3 bases are TGTGCCAGCAGCTCCGACAGGGTTACCGGGGAGCTGTTTTTT. This encodes CASSSDRVTGELFF.

The V and J genes are TRBV4-1 and TRBJ2-1; weak D call: TRBD2 (6 bases). This CDR3 spans 16 amino acids. Trimming cost V 4 bases and J 4 bases, with 17 bases left between them. From germline, CDR1 is MGHRA and CDR2 YSYEKL. The CDR3 region has the DNA TGCGCCAGCAGCCCCGGGGGAGCGGGTGGGTACAATGAGCAGTTCTTC. It translates to CASSPGGAGGYNEQFF.